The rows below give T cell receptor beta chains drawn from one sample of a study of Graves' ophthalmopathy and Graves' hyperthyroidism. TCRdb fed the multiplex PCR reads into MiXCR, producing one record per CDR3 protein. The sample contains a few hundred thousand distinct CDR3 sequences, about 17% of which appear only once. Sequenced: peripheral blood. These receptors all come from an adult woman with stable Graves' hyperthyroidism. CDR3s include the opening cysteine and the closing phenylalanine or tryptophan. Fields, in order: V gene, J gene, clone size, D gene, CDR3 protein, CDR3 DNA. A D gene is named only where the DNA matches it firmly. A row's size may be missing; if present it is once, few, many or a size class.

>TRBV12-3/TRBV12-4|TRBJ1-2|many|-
CASSPQPTNYGYTF
TGTGCCAGCAGCCCCCAGCCAACTAACTATGGCTACACCTTC
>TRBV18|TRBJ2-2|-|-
CASSPVQGATGELFF
TGTGCCAGCTCACCCGTCCAGGGTGCCACCGGGGAGCTGTTTTTT
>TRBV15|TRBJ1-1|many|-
CATSRQFGTEAFF
TGTGCCACCAGCAGACAATTCGGCACTGAAGCTTTCTTT
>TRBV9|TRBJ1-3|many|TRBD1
CASSVVGQAISGNTIYF
TGTGCCAGCAGCGTAGTCGGACAGGCGATCTCTGGAAACACCATATATTTT
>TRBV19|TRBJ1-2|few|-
CASTELHGRYGYTF
TGTGCCAGTACCGAGCTACACGGACGCTATGGCTACACCTTC
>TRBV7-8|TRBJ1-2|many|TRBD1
CASSLGPTRQGIIYGYTF
TGTGCCAGCAGCTTAGGTCCGACTAGACAGGGGATAATCTATGGCTACACCTTC
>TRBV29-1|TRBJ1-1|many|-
CSVTGRMNTEAFF
TGCAGCGTTACCGGACGGATGAACACTGAAGCTTTCTTT
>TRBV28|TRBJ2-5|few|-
CASSDVETQYF
TGTGCCAGCAGTGATGTAGAGACCCAGTACTTC
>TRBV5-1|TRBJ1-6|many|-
CASSLVWFGNSPLHF
TGCGCCAGCAGCTTGGTTTGGTTTGGGAATTCACCCCTCCACTTT
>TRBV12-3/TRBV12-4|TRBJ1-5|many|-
CASSFGGRQPQHF
TGTGCCAGCAGTTTTGGGGGAAGGCAGCCCCAGCATTTT
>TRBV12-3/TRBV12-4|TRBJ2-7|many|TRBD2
CASSFAGAREQYF
TGTGCCAGCAGTTTTGCGGGAGCCCGGGAGCAGTACTTC
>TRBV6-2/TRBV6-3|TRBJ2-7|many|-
CASSSLGAYEQYF
TGTGCCAGCAGTTCGTTGGGGGCATACGAGCAGTACTTC
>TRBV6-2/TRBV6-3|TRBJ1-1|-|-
CASTKFGTGEILLENTEAFF
TGTGCCAGCACCAAATTTGGTACAGGAGAAATCCTACTAGAGAACACTGAAGCTTTCTTT
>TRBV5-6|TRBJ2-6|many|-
CASSLEEEQTSGANVLTF
TGTGCCAGCAGCTTGGAGGAGGAACAGACCTCTGGGGCCAACGTCCTGACTTTC
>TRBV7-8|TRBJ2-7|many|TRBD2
CASSSRREFYEQYF
TGTGCCAGCAGCTCCCGGCGGGAGTTCTACGAGCAGTACTTC
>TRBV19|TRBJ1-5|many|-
CASSILSRAGNQPQHF
TGTGCCAGTAGTATTTTGTCCAGGGCGGGCAATCAGCCCCAGCATTTT
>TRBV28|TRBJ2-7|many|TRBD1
CASSGSDRGRPWEQYF
TGTGCCAGCAGTGGGTCGGACAGGGGCCGCCCCTGGGAGCAGTACTTC
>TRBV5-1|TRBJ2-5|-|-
CASSPRGGLETQYF
TGCGCCAGCAGCCCTCGAGGAGGGTTGGAGACCCAGTACTTC
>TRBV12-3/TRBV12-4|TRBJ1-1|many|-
CASSLRQGGEAFF
TGTGCCAGCAGTTTAAGGCAGGGCGGTGAAGCTTTCTTT
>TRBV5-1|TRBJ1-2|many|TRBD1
CASSLGHGTGYGYTF
TGCGCCAGCAGCTTGGGCCATGGGACAGGGTATGGCTACACCTTC
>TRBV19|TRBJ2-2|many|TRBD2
CASKESGDTGELFF
TGTGCCAGTAAAGAGAGCGGGGACACCGGGGAGCTGTTTTTT
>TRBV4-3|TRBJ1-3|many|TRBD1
CASSQLDRVVGNTIYF
TGCGCCAGCAGCCAACTAGACAGGGTAGTCGGAAACACCATATATTTT
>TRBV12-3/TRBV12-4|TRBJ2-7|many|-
CASSFSRDSYEQYF
TGTGCCAGCAGTTTTAGTAGGGACTCCTACGAGCAGTACTTC
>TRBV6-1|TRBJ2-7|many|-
CASSEWWQGTYEQYF
TGTGCCAGCAGTGAATGGTGGCAGGGGACCTACGAGCAGTACTTC
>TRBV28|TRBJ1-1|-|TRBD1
CASNSGTGNTEAFF
TGTGCCAGCAATTCCGGGACAGGGAACACTGAAGCTTTCTTT
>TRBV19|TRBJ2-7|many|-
CASSRGLSSYEQYF
TGTGCCAGCTCAAGGGGACTCAGCTCCTACGAGCAGTACTTC
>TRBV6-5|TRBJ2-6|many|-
CASSPRLGPGANVLTF
TGTGCCAGCAGTCCACGGCTAGGGCCTGGGGCCAACGTCCTGACTTTC